Each of the 15 T cell receptor beta chains below was sequenced from the same sample in a study of T cell repertoires in cytomegalovirus infection. From the reads, TCRdb called clonotypes with MiXCR, one entry per CDR3 protein. The sample contains hundreds of thousands of distinct CDR3 sequences, around 30% of which appear only once. No antigen has been assigned to these receptors. Specimen: cultured CD8+ T cells from PBMCs, collected from culture after CMV antigen stimulation. The source is a human donor in good health (CMV status not recorded). Some clones in this sample may be carry-over from other donors' samples.

The CDR3 reads CASSSRDIQETQYF. In DNA form, the CDR3 reads TGTGCCAGCAGCTCCCGGGACATACAAGAGACCCAGTACTTC. The chain joins TRBV7-6 to TRBJ2-5; TRBD1 might be the D (6 bases). CDR3 length equals 14 residues. Germline CDR1 SGHVS, CDR2 FNYEAQ. The V end lost 4 bases, the J end lost 2 bases, and 11 bases lay between the germline ends. Filled out from reference TRBV7-6 and TRBJ2-5, the complete variable domain reads GAGVSQSPRYKVTKRGQDVALRCDPISGHVSLYWYRQALGQGPEFLTYFNYEAQQDKSGLPNDRFSAERPEGSISTLTIQRTEQRDSAMYRCASSSRDIQETQYFGPGTRLLVL.

This sequence joins TRBV27 and TRBJ1-4; D not certain. The CDR3 is made up of 15 amino acids. V lost 6 bases and J 3 bases, leaving 14 bases between the germline ends. The germline V gene encodes CDR1 MNHEY and CDR2 SMNVEV (reference sequence). CDR3 protein: CASSHSEAPNEKLFF. The DNA for the CDR3 is TGTGCCAGCAGCCATAGTGAGGCTCCTAATGAAAAACTGTTTTTT.

This clonotype was seen many times. The chain joins TRBV7-2 to TRBJ1-4; D perhaps matches TRBD1 (5 bases). CDR1 and CDR2 (germline): SGHTA, FQGNSA. The CDR3 totals 15 residues. Trimming took off 5 bases at V and 4 bases at J, with 14 bases between the two ends. CDR3: CASSIPGTGNEKLFF. CDR3 DNA: TGTGCCAGCAGCATACCCGGGACTGGTAATGAAAAACTGTTTTTT.

The chain recombines TRBV12-3 or TRBV12-4 with TRBJ1-1, with D possibly TRBD1 on 6 matching bases. CDR3 length: 13 residues. Trimming cost V 7 bases and J 5 bases, with 14 bases left between them. The CDR3 nucleotides are TGTGCCAGCACCCCTCCAGGGGAGACTGAAGCTTTCTTT. This encodes CASTPPGETEAFF.

This clonotype was recorded a few times. The chain combines TRBV6-6 with TRBJ1-2, with 7 nucleotides matching TRBD1. This CDR3 region has 14 residues. Germline lookup yields CDR1 MNHNY and CDR2 SVGAGI (reference sequence). With 6 bases clipped from V and 4 bases from J, the junction kept 8 bases outside the gene matches. CDR3 sequence: CASSPRGEPYGYTF. As DNA, the CDR3 is TGTGCCAGCAGCCCCAGGGGGGAGCCCTATGGCTACACCTTC.

The chain's CDR3 is CSARERGQPQHF. DNA for the CDR3: TGCAGTGCTAGAGAAAGGGGTCAGCCCCAGCATTTT. The gene calls are TRBV20-1 and TRBJ1-5; tentatively, D is TRBD1 (5 bases). Germline loops: CDR1 DFQATT, CDR2 SNEGSKA (reference sequence). V lost 0 bases and J 6 bases, leaving 6 bases between the germline ends. CDR3 length equals 12 residues.

This clonotype was counted between two and nine times. The chain couples TRBV27 to TRBJ2-2, with D possibly being TRBD2 (6 bases). The CDR3 contains 16 residues. Germline lookup yields CDR1 MNHEY and CDR2 SMNVEV (reference sequence). V was pared by 1 base and J by 5 bases, with 14 bases between. The CDR3 sequence: CASSLYRTNWTGELFF. DNA for the CDR3: TGTGCCAGCAGTTTATACAGGACTAATTGGACCGGGGAGCTGTTTTTT.

The rearrangement uses TRBV20-1 and TRBJ2-3; TRBD1 agrees at 7 bases. The trim removed 1 base at V and 6 bases at J, leaving 10 bases unmatched. Germline V gene data show CDR1 as DFQATT and CDR2 as SNEGSKA (reference sequence). The CDR3 runs 15 residues. CDR3 residues: CSARGRQGVRDTQYF. DNA for the CDR3: TGCAGTGCTAGAGGGCGGCAGGGGGTCCGGGATACGCAGTATTTT.

This chain uses TRBV5-4 with TRBJ2-3; 10 nucleotides match TRBD1. This CDR3 comprises 17 residues. The germline V gene has CDR1 SGHNT and CDR2 YYREEE (reference sequence). V was pared by 1 base and J by 4 bases, with 9 bases of the junction left unmatched. DNA for the CDR3: TGTGCCAGCAGCTTGTGGACGACAGGGGGCATCGCAGATACGCAGTATTTT. Residues: CASSLWTTGGIADTQYF.

The chain is built from TRBV7-6 and TRBJ1-5; D gene uncertain. The germline V gene has CDR1 SGHVS and CDR2 FNYEAQ. There are 14 residues in the CDR3. V was clipped by 10 bases and J by 0 bases, with 13 bases between them. CDR3 DNA sequence: TGTGCCACCCGGTATGCGGGTAGCAATCAGCCCCAGCATTTT. This translates into CATRYAGSNQPQHF. Complete variable domain (other parts from reference TRBV7-6 and TRBJ1-5): GAGVSQSPRYKVTKRGQDVALRCDPISGHVSLYWYRQALGQGPEFLTYFNYEAQQDKSGLPNDRFSAERPEGSISTLTIQRTEQRDSAMYRCATRYAGSNQPQHFGDGTRLSIL.

This clonotype appeared a single time. The V gene is TRBV2, the J gene TRBJ1-3, with D possibly matching TRBD1 (6 bases). Germline V CDR1 and CDR2: SNHLY, FYNNEI. The length of the CDR3 is 16 residues. V was pared by 6 bases and J by 4 bases, with 19 bases between. CDR3 DNA sequence: TGTGCCAGCAGGTTCCGGGACACCTCAAGGGGAAACACCATATATTTT. As protein: CASRFRDTSRGNTIYF.

This chain connects TRBV7-2 to TRBJ1-1; D ambiguous. Germline lookup yields CDR1 SGHTA and CDR2 FQGNSA. Trimming shortened V by 6 bases and J by 0 bases, and 17 bases separated the two germline ends. The CDR3 is 16 residues long. The CDR3 here is CASSDVRAPMNTEAFF. CDR3 nucleotide sequence: TGTGCCAGCAGTGATGTCCGGGCGCCCATGAACACTGAAGCTTTCTTT. The entire variable domain, with the rest obtained from reference TRBV7-2 and TRBJ1-1, is as follows: GAGVSQSPSNKVTEKGKDVELRCDPISGHTALYWYRQSLGQGLEFLIYFQGNSAPDKSGLPSDRFSAERTGGSVSTLTIQRTQQEDSAVYLCASSDVRAPMNTEAFFGQGTRLTVV.

This rearrangement joins TRBV7-4 to TRBJ2-1; no definite D call. The germline V gene has CDR1 SGHVT and CDR2 SQSDAQ. V lost 2 bases and J 7 bases, leaving 15 bases between the germline ends. The CDR3 runs 15 residues. The CDR3 sequence: CASSLPGVGFNEQFF. Written as DNA, the CDR3 is TGTGCCAGCAGCTTACCTGGGGTCGGGTTTAATGAGCAGTTCTTC.

The chain links TRBV14 to TRBJ2-1; D may be TRBD2 (6 bases). This CDR3 is built from 15 residues. Per the germline V gene, CDR1 is SGHDN and CDR2 is FVKESK. Trimming took off 3 bases at V and 2 bases at J, with 11 bases between the two ends. CDR3 nucleotides: TGTGCCAGCAGCCACCGGGACTTCACCTACAATGAGCAGTTCTTC. Encoded protein: CASSHRDFTYNEQFF.

This rearrangement joins TRBV3-1 to TRBJ2-1, with 10 bases lining up with TRBD2. J gave up 6 bases and V 0 bases, and 2 bases lay outside the gene matches. The CDR3 has 15 amino acids. The germline gives CDR1 LGHDT, CDR2 YNNKEL (reference sequence). In DNA, the CDR3 is TGTGCCAGCAGCCAAGACAGCGGGGGGGCCAATGAGCAGTTCTTC. The encoded protein is CASSQDSGGANEQFF.